A single sample gave rise to the 9 T cell receptor beta chains below, sequenced in a study of T-cell reconstitution after alpha-beta-depleted transplantation in children. As it was prepared, the TCRbeta library received unique molecular identifiers. A single record per CDR3 protein comes from TCRdb applying MiXCR to the PCR reads. The repertoire holds about 980,000 distinct CDR3 sequences, with roughly 29% as singletons. The sample was PBMCs, mostly from graft donor cells, taken 360 days after TCRalphabeta/CD19-depleted stem cell transplant. Receptors originate from a boy younger than two who had a stem cell transplant for SCID, so the T cells may come from the graft donor.

This clonotype has more than one count but fewer than ten. The chain recombines TRBV12-3 or TRBV12-4 with TRBJ2-7; D may match TRBD1 or TRBD2 (5 bases each). This CDR3 is built from 13 residues. The V gene lost 3 bases and the J gene lost 5 bases, with 11 bases spanning the gap. For the CDR3, the DNA is TGTGCCAGCAGTTTGGGGACCATGGACGAGCAGTACTTC. Its protein is CASSLGTMDEQYF.

The chain links TRBV20-1 to TRBJ2-3; D gene unclear. Germline V CDR1 and CDR2: DFQATT, SNEGSKA (reference sequence). The V end lost 0 bases, the J end lost 6 bases, and 22 bases lay between the germline ends. CDR3 length equals 17 residues. DNA for the CDR3: TGCAGTGCTAGAGATCGTTTGCAGGTTATACTTGGGGATACGCAGTATTTT. Amino acid sequence: CSARDRLQVILGDTQYF.

The CDR3 region is CASSQDPSGGDRETQYF. The CDR3 DNA follows: TGTGCCAGCAGCCAAGATCCCAGCGGGGGGGACCGAGAGACCCAGTACTTC. V usage is TRBV4-2 and J usage is TRBJ2-5; 10 bases are a match to TRBD2. The CDR3 is made up of 17 amino acids. J gave up 4 bases and V 0 bases, and 8 bases lay outside the gene matches. Per the germline V gene, CDR1 is LGHNA and CDR2 is YNFKEQ.

This clonotype came up a few times. V and J are TRBV5-1 and TRBJ2-5; D might be TRBD2 (5 bases). Trimming left V 5 bases short and J 0 bases short, with 11 bases between. Germline V gives CDR1 SGHRS, CDR2 YFSETQ. The CDR3 length is 14 residues. This chain's CDR3 is CASSWTGNQETQYF. CDR3 in DNA: TGCGCCAGCAGTTGGACTGGAAACCAAGAGACCCAGTACTTC.

This clonotype was picked up a small number of times. The chain carries TRBV15 and TRBJ1-1; D not certain. CDR1 and CDR2 (germline): LNHNV, YYDKDF (reference sequence). Trimming removed 0 bases at V and 11 bases at J, with 13 bases between. The CDR3 totals 13 residues. The CDR3: CATSRDLGGEAFF. CDR3 bases: TGTGCCACCAGCAGAGATCTTGGAGGAGAGGCTTTCTTT.

V and J are TRBV20-1 and TRBJ2-1; D gene unclear. CDR3 size: 14 residues. Germline V lookup: CDR1 DFQATT, CDR2 SNEGSKA (reference sequence). The V and J ends lost 5 bases and 7 bases respectively, with 18 bases between them. The CDR3 region has the DNA TGCAGTGCTCCCCCGAAATCAATCGGGAATGAGCAGTTCTTC. The encoded protein is CSAPPKSIGNEQFF.

A few counts support this clonotype. V and J are TRBV7-9 and TRBJ2-1, with D perhaps TRBD2 (7 bases). The length of the CDR3 is 16 residues. The germline gives CDR1 SEHNR, CDR2 FQNEAQ (reference sequence). Trimming pared 5 bases from V and 9 bases from J, leaving 23 bases between. The CDR3 loop reads CASSRSYGGPGLEQFF. For the CDR3, the DNA is TGTGCCAGCAGCCGTTCATACGGGGGGCCAGGCCTTGAGCAGTTCTTC.

V usage is TRBV18 and J usage is TRBJ2-7; maybe TRBD1 (6 bases). Germline assignment: CDR1 KGHSH and CDR2 LQKENI. The length of the CDR3 is 14 residues. The V gene lost 5 bases and the J gene lost 0 bases, with 11 bases spanning the gap. The CDR3: CASSKRQDSYEQYF. The DNA for the CDR3 is TGTGCCAGCTCAAAGCGACAGGACTCCTACGAGCAGTACTTC.

This clonotype appeared a few times. The chain joins TRBV5-6 to TRBJ2-7; D possibly matches TRBD1 or TRBD2 (6 bases each). Looked up from germline, CDR1 is SGHDT and CDR2 is YYEEEE. The CDR3 has 14 amino acids. V was cut by 3 bases and J by 3 bases, with 13 bases left in between. The CDR3 DNA is TGTGCCAGCAGCTCGGCGGGACAAAACTACGAGCAGTACTTC. This codes for CASSSAGQNYEQYF.